This TCR beta chain emerged from a study of identical twins. TCRdb re-analysed the 5' RACE reads in MiXCR, keeping a single row per CDR3 protein. The sample holds approximately 600,000 distinct CDR3 sequences, about 7.1% seen once. Trimming cost V 2 bases and J 6 bases; bases outside gene matches: 8. Germline-derived CDR1 and CDR2 are SGDLS and YYNGEE. The CDR3 runs 16 residues. The same specimen was also included in a second study, on yellow fever vaccine responses in identical twins.

This chain connects TRBV9 to TRBJ2-2; TRBD1 aligns across 9 bases. The sample consisted of PBMCs. The TCR sequence derives from a woman aged 18-35 years in good health. CDR3 in DNA: TGTGCCAGCAGCGTTACAGGGGGCGTTTCCTCCGGGGAGCTGTTTTTT. Amino acids: CASSVTGGVSSGELFF.